Following are 20 T cell receptor beta chains from one sample sequenced in a study of cytomegalovirus exposure and HLA in healthy donors. 60 Vbeta and 13 Jbeta primers were used in PCR. TCRdb keeps only in-frame clones here, not all; method: immunoSEQ multiplex PCR. The table lists 180,000 or so clones, approximately 72% of them singletons. The sequencing input was PBMCs. These receptors originate from a human donor in good health.

This clone was recorded a few times. The J gene is TRBJ1-1, the V gene TRBV9; D is unresolved. CDR1 is SGDLS and CDR2 is YYNGEE in the germline V gene. CDR3 length equals 14 residues. V shed 3 bases and J shed 1 base, with 10 bases lying between them. The CDR3 DNA follows: TGTGCCAGCAGCGCCCAGACGGGGAACACTGAAGCTTTCTTT. Amino acids: CASSAQTGNTEAFF. Variable domain in full (rest from reference TRBV9 and TRBJ1-1): DSGVTQTPKHLITATGQRVTLRCSPRSGDLSVYWYQQSLDQGLQFLIQYYNGEERAKGNILERFSAQQFPDLHSELNLSSLELGDSALYFCASSAQTGNTEAFFGQGTRLTVV.

This clone has just a few counts. V and J are TRBV11-3 and TRBJ1-1, with D possibly being TRBD1 (5 bases). Germline CDR1 reads SGHNT; CDR2 reads YENEEA. The CDR3 extends over 15 amino acids. V shed 5 bases and J shed 3 bases, with 16 bases lying between them. The CDR3 DNA is TGTGCCAGCAGCAAGCGGGACGGAGGGTACACTGAAGCTTTCTTT. Protein product: CASSKRDGGYTEAFF.

This clone showed up just once. V and J are TRBV29-1 and TRBJ1-4, with D perhaps matching TRBD1 (5 bases). The germline CDR1 and CDR2 sequences are SQVTM and ANQGSEA. The CDR3 length is 12 residues. CDR3 loop: CGGGRDNEKLFF. The DNA for the CDR3 is TGCGGGGGGGGGAGAGATAATGAAAAACTGTTTTTT.

This CDR3 reads CASSLLAGKETQYF. Here the CDR3 DNA reads TGTGCCAGCAGCTTACTAGCGGGGAAAGAGACCCAGTACTTC. The chain combines TRBV7-8 with TRBJ2-5; 9 bases line up with TRBD2. CDR1 is SGHVS and CDR2 is FQNEAQ in the germline V gene. V trimming: 2 bases; J trimming: 3 bases; junction bases outside the gene matches: 1. The CDR3 spans 14 residues.

The V gene is TRBV5-1, the J gene TRBJ2-2; 7 bases align to TRBD2. The junction had 12 bases not matched to a gene; V was cut back by 4 bases and J by 6 bases. In germline, CDR1 is SGHRS, CDR2 YFSETQ. The CDR3 is made up of 16 amino acids. The CDR3 DNA is TGCGCCAGCAGCCGCGGTGAACGGGGGAGGGCCGGGGAGCTGTTTTTT. It encodes CASSRGERGRAGELFF.

As DNA, the CDR3 is TGTGCCAGCAGCGTAGGTCCCGCTACCTACGAGCAGTACTTC. This encodes CASSVGPATYEQYF. This chain connects TRBV9 to TRBJ2-7, with D unresolved. Germline V gives CDR1 SGDLS, CDR2 YYNGEE. V lost 0 bases and J 2 bases, leaving 9 bases between the germline ends. This CDR3 contains 14 residues. Full variable domain (remainder filled in from reference TRBV9 and TRBJ2-7): DSGVTQTPKHLITATGQRVTLRCSPRSGDLSVYWYQQSLDQGLQFLIQYYNGEERAKGNILERFSAQQFPDLHSELNLSSLELGDSALYFCASSVGPATYEQYFGPGTRLTVT.

V and J are TRBV9 and TRBJ1-2, with D unclear. Trimming cost V 5 bases and J 6 bases, with 5 bases left between them. This CDR3 contains 10 residues. Germline-derived CDR1 and CDR2 are SGDLS and YYNGEE. The CDR3 region has the DNA TGTGCCAGCAGGCTAAATGGCTACACCTTC. It codes for CASRLNGYTF.

The rearrangement uses TRBV19 and TRBJ2-5, with TRBD2 matching 8 bases. CDR1 and CDR2 (germline): LNHDA, SQIVND (reference sequence). The CDR3 is 13 residues long. With 5 bases clipped from V and 5 bases from J, the junction kept 4 bases outside the gene matches. CDR3 sequence reads: CASSGTGGETQYF. The CDR3 DNA reads TGTGCCAGTAGTGGAACGGGGGGGGAGACCCAGTACTTC.

The J gene is TRBJ2-3, the V gene TRBV7-6; 8 nucleotides agree with TRBD2. Losses at the gene ends were 0 bases for V and 8 bases for J; bases not matched to a gene: 1. The CDR3 length is 13 residues. The germline gives CDR1 SGHVS, CDR2 FNYEAQ. The CDR3 DNA reads TGTGCCAGCAGCTTAGCCCTAGCGGGTACGCAGTATTTT. Protein sequence: CASSLALAGTQYF.

The chain uses TRBV4-3 and TRBJ2-3, with D uncertain. This CDR3 is 15 amino acids long. Germline assignment: CDR1 LGHNA and CDR2 YSLEER. Trimming cost V 0 bases and J 0 bases, with 7 bases left between them. This CDR3 is CASSQEGVSTDTQYF. CDR3 DNA: TGCGCCAGCAGCCAAGAGGGCGTAAGCACAGATACGCAGTATTTT.

Of note for this clone: Other DNA sequences in the same sample also yield this CDR3. This chain connects TRBV2 to TRBJ1-1; weak D call: TRBD1 (5 bases). The ends were cut back, 4 bases at V and 3 bases at J, with 9 bases in the middle. The CDR3 is 13 amino acids. From germline, CDR1 is SNHLY and CDR2 FYNNEI. CDR3 residues: CASSVGDYTEAFF. CDR3 sequence (DNA): TGTGCCAGCAGTGTAGGGGACTACACTGAAGCTTTCTTT.

This chain connects TRBV15 to TRBJ2-1; no definite D call. Germline CDR1 LNHNV, CDR2 YYDKDF (reference sequence). V gave up 1 base and J gave up 8 bases, with 6 bases separating them. The CDR3 is made up of 12 amino acids. The CDR3 sequence: CATSRVGDEQFF. The CDR3 nucleotides are TGTGCCACCAGCAGAGTCGGTGATGAGCAGTTCTTC.

V is TRBV11-2 and J is TRBJ2-5; D not resolved. The CDR3 covers 13 residues. The germline V gene encodes CDR1 SGHAT and CDR2 FQNNGV. V lost 0 bases to trimming and J lost 4 bases, with 6 bases between them. CDR3 sequence: CASSLDPRETQYF. CDR3 DNA sequence: TGTGCCAGCAGCTTAGATCCCCGAGAGACCCAGTACTTC.

The rearrangement uses TRBV9 and TRBJ2-1; TRBD1 matches 8 bases. Trimming removed 2 bases from V and 4 bases from J; junction bases left unmatched: 5. CDR3 size: 15 residues. Germline-derived CDR1 and CDR2 are SGDLS and YYNGEE. CDR3 sequence (DNA): TGTGCCAGCAGCGTTCAGGGGGCCGCTTACAATGAGCAGTTCTTC. Translated: CASSVQGAAYNEQFF.

V and J are TRBV7-8 and TRBJ2-5; TRBD1 matches 8 bases. Trimming took 6 bases from V and 0 from J; bases not matched to a gene: 9. The germline CDR1 and CDR2 sequences are SGHVS and FQNEAQ. CDR3 length: 16 amino acids. The CDR3 reads CASSTGQGNNQETQYF. The CDR3 nucleotides are TGTGCCAGCAGTACAGGACAGGGCAATAACCAAGAGACCCAGTACTTC.

Here the CDR3 reads CASSPQGLGEAFF. The CDR3 DNA reads TGTGCCAGCAGCCCACAGGGCTTGGGCGAAGCTTTCTTT. The chain is built from TRBV11-2 and TRBJ1-1; possible D gene TRBD1, 6 bases. The CDR3 extends over 13 amino acids. Germline V gene lookup returns CDR1 SGHAT and CDR2 FQNNGV. V lost 5 bases and J lost 8, with 15 bases in between.

The CDR3 DNA reads TGTGCCAGAAGCCCGAAAAGGGGAACCAGCTCCTACGAGCAGTACTTC. Translated: CARSPKRGTSSYEQYF. This sequence joins TRBV5-3 and TRBJ2-7, with D perhaps TRBD1 (5 bases). TRBV5-3 is identified as an open reading frame with a role that is uncertain. CDR3 length: 16 residues. Trimming left V 4 bases short and J 0 bases short, with 17 bases between.

V usage is TRBV23-1 and J usage is TRBJ1-2; 9 nucleotides align to TRBD1. TRBV23-1 is an ORF for which the function is uncertain. Trimming cost V 4 bases and J 5 bases; bases outside gene matches: 8. The CDR3 is 15 amino acids. CDR3 in amino acids: CASSLIRDRAYGYTF. CDR3 coding DNA: TGCGCCAGCAGTCTAATCCGGGACAGGGCTTATGGCTACACCTTC.

The chain joins TRBV11-2 to TRBJ2-3, with D tentatively TRBD1 (5 bases). Germline V lookup: CDR1 SGHAT, CDR2 FQNNGV. CDR3 size: 15 residues. V lost 0 bases and J lost 3, with 10 bases in between. CDR3 in DNA: TGTGCCAGCAGCTTAGATATCCCAGGGACAGATACGCAGTATTTT. Its protein product is CASSLDIPGTDTQYF.

The rearrangement links TRBV4-3 to TRBJ1-3, with 7 bases fitting TRBD1. From germline, CDR1 is LGHNA and CDR2 YSLEER. V was clipped by 4 bases and J by 7 bases; unmatched bases: 16. The CDR3 sequence is 17 residues long. CDR3 sequence reads: CASSLQTAGTAGNTIYF. The CDR3 bases are TGCGCCAGCAGCCTACAAACCGCCGGGACAGCAGGGAACACCATATATTTT.